Shown below are 16 T cell receptor beta chains from a single sample sequenced in a study of T cell responses to AZD1222 COVID-19 vaccine. TCRdb's table, derived via immunoSEQ multiplex PCR, lists solely in-frame clones and lacks some. The data show some 130,000 clones, roughly 85% seen once. This specimen consisted of peripheral blood, obtained 28 days after the second dose of the MenACWY control vaccine. Receptors originate from an adult who received the MenACWY meningococcal vaccine as a control.

This chain joins TRBV12-3 or TRBV12-4 and TRBJ1-1; TRBD1 agrees at 7 bases. J gave up 1 base and V 4 bases, and 0 bases lay outside the gene matches. CDR3 length: 13 residues. The CDR3 is CASSWDRNTEAFF. The CDR3 DNA sequence: TGTGCCAGCAGTTGGGACAGGAACACTGAAGCTTTCTTT.

The V gene is TRBV28, the J gene TRBJ1-5, with D perhaps TRBD1 (5 bases). The CDR3 totals 18 residues. Germline V gene data show CDR1 as MDHEN and CDR2 as SYDVKM. V lost 3 bases and J 2 bases, leaving 20 bases between the germline ends. CDR3 DNA: TGTGCCAGCAGTTTCCCGCCGGGACTTCCTGGGGGCAATCAGCCCCAGCATTTT. Protein sequence: CASSFPPGLPGGNQPQHF.

A few counts support this clone. The CDR3 nucleotides are TGTGCCAGCAGCAAACGGACAGGGGAAGGCGATCAGCCCCAGCATTTT. This translates into CASSKRTGEGDQPQHF. The rearrangement uses TRBV7-2 and TRBJ1-5, with 9 bases that match TRBD1. The germline CDR1 and CDR2 sequences are SGHTA and FQGNSA. The CDR3 length is 16 residues. The V gene end was trimmed by 5 bases and the J gene end by 5 bases; junction bases not matched to a gene: 10.

This rearrangement joins TRBV11-3 to TRBJ2-5, with D maybe TRBD2 (5 bases). CDR3 length: 15 amino acids. Germline V gene sequence: CDR1 SGHNT, CDR2 YENEEA. Trimming pared 6 bases from V and 1 base from J, leaving 15 bases between. The DNA of the CDR3 is TGTGCCAGCAGTCTCTGGACTGCAATCCAAGAGACCCAGTACTTC. Protein: CASSLWTAIQETQYF.

This rearrangement joins TRBV6-5 to TRBJ2-7; D is undetermined. Trimming took off 0 bases at V and 0 bases at J, with 9 bases between the two ends. The CDR3 has 15 residues. Germline V gene sequence: CDR1 MNHEY, CDR2 SVGAGI. CDR3 DNA: TGTGCCAGCAGTTACTCGAACCTGGGCTCCTACGAGCAGTACTTC. It encodes CASSYSNLGSYEQYF.

The chain combines TRBV30 with TRBJ2-5, with 7 bases matching TRBD2. CDR1 and CDR2 from the germline V gene are GTSNPN and SVGIG (reference sequence). After removal of 4 bases from V and 2 bases from J, the junction contained 1 base not matched to a gene. The CDR3 spans 12 residues. The CDR3: CAWTSGQETQYF. CDR3 nucleotide sequence: TGTGCCTGGACTAGCGGACAAGAGACCCAGTACTTC.

This clone was observed a single time. The chain couples TRBV29-1 to TRBJ1-1; TRBD1 is a possible D gene (5 bases). The CDR3 runs to 13 residues. Trimming shortened V by 1 base and J by 0 bases, and 6 bases separated the two germline ends. Per the germline V gene, CDR1 is SQVTM and CDR2 is ANQGSEA. The DNA for the CDR3 is TGCAGCGTTGAAGGACAGATGAACACTGAAGCTTTCTTT. It specifies CSVEGQMNTEAFF.

V is TRBV11-2 and J is TRBJ1-6; 8 positions match TRBD1. The CDR3 is 17 amino acids. V gave up 5 bases and J gave up 5 bases; unmatched junction bases: 11. CDR1 and CDR2 from the germline V gene are SGHAT and FQNNGV. The DNA for the CDR3 is TGTGCCAGCAGCGAGGCGCAGGGGGCTTTTGATAATTCACCCCTCCACTTT. Translation: CASSEAQGAFDNSPLHF.

The V call is TRBV19, the J call TRBJ2-7, with TRBD2 identical over 8 bases. CDR3 length equals 15 residues. Trimming took 4 bases from V and 4 from J; bases not matched to a gene: 9. CDR1 LNHDA and CDR2 SQIVND come from the germline V gene (reference sequence). The CDR3 reads CASSTGSGMWYEQYF. For the CDR3, the DNA is TGTGCCAGTAGTACCGGTAGCGGGATGTGGTACGAGCAGTACTTC.

The chain couples TRBV7-9 to TRBJ2-7; the D gene could be TRBD1 or TRBD2 (6 bases each). Deletions cut 5 bases from V and 2 bases from J, with 19 bases between. The length of the CDR3 is 16 residues. Germline CDR1 and CDR2: SEHNR and FQNEAQ (reference sequence). The CDR3, as DNA: TGTGCCAGCAGCCCTAAGGTGGGGGGCCTTCCCTACGAGCAGTACGTC. Residues: CASSPKVGGLPYEQYV.

The chain links TRBV5-1 to TRBJ2-2; 7 bases agree with TRBD1. V shed 2 bases and J 1 base; nucleotides not matched to a gene: 2. This CDR3 contains 15 residues. Per the germline V gene, CDR1 is SGHRS and CDR2 is YFSETQ. In DNA, the CDR3 is TGCGCCAGCAGCTTAGGACAGGTGAACACCGGGGAGCTGTTTTTT. Translation: CASSLGQVNTGELFF.

The chain joins TRBV29-1 to TRBJ2-1; TRBD2 agrees at 12 bases. The CDR3 spans 14 residues. The germline V gene encodes CDR1 SQVTM and CDR2 ANQGSEA. The V gene end was trimmed by 3 bases and the J gene end by 6 bases; junction bases not matched to a gene: 3. The CDR3, as DNA: TGCAGCGTTGATCGGACTAGCGGGATCAATGAGCAGTTCTTC. This encodes CSVDRTSGINEQFF.

CDR3 residues: CASSLSPGQSYEQYF. Here the CDR3 DNA reads TGTGCCAGCAGCTTATCGCCCGGACAGTCCTACGAGCAGTACTTC. The gene calls are TRBV7-3 and TRBJ2-7; tentatively, D is TRBD1 (6 bases). V was trimmed by 2 bases and J by 1 base, leaving 12 bases between them. CDR1 and CDR2 from the germline V gene are SGHTA and FQGTGA. This CDR3 is 15 amino acids long.

Only a few counts were recorded for this clone. This chain links TRBV11-3 with TRBJ1-1; D is unclear. This CDR3 spans 15 amino acids. Trimming left V 2 bases short and J 1 base short, with 11 bases between. Germline assignment: CDR1 SGHNT and CDR2 YENEEA. This CDR3 reads CASSLYGQSNTEAFF. In DNA, the CDR3 is TGTGCCAGCAGCTTATACGGGCAGTCGAACACTGAAGCTTTCTTT.

DNA for the CDR3: TGTGCCAGCAGGGGACTAGTAGAGACCCAGTACTTC. Encoded protein: CASRGLVETQYF. The chain carries TRBV2 and TRBJ2-5, with 8 bases identical to TRBD2. CDR3 length equals 12 residues. The germline V gene encodes CDR1 SNHLY and CDR2 FYNNEI. V lost 6 bases, J lost 4 bases, and 1 base stayed unmatched.

This sequence joins TRBV5-1 and TRBJ2-5, with D perhaps TRBD2 (6 bases). Per the germline V gene, CDR1 is SGHRS and CDR2 is YFSETQ. V was shortened by 0 bases and J by 7 bases, with 16 bases between the two germline ends. This CDR3 has 15 amino acids. The CDR3 loop reads CASSLASGQGGTQYF. DNA of the CDR3: TGCGCCAGCAGCTTGGCCTCGGGGCAGGGAGGGACCCAGTACTTC.